This T cell receptor (beta chain) was sequenced in a study of regulatory T cells in long-lasting Graves disease. Combining iRepertoire HTBI primers with Arm-PCR of CDR3 regions, the authors built TCR beta libraries. MiXCR, run by TCRdb on the multiplex PCR reads, gives a single entry per CDR3 protein. The data show 450,000 to 700,000 distinct CDR3 sequences, roughly 13% seen once. Study-level points and caveats: Whereas 1,000 or so public clonotypes were shared by new patients, persistent patients shared more, at 2,500 to 3,000.

Regarding this clonotype: The target antigen is unknown.

Indicated time point: newly diagnosed GD, antithyroid drugs for less than 3 months. Extracted RNA from PBMCs served as the source of the TCR library. These data were also filed under a second study, of T cells in Graves' hyperthyroidism and ophthalmopathy.

The sequence was obtained from a man aged 25 to 45 with Graves disease. Sequencing used peripheral blood mononuclear cells (PBMCs), obtained at new diagnosis, from a patient treated with antithyroid drugs.

CDR3 sequence: CAISDSRLAERTDTQYF. The CDR3 nucleotides are TGTGCCATCAGTGACTCTAGACTAGCGGAGCGCACAGATACGCAGTATTTT. V gene TRBV10-3 combines with J gene TRBJ2-3; 9 nucleotides line up with TRBD2. The ends lost 3 bases at V and 1 base at J; junction bases unmatched: 8. Germline-derived CDR1 and CDR2 are ENHRY and SYGVKD. The CDR3 covers 17 residues.